The 24 T cell receptor beta chains below come from one sample, sequenced in a study of T cells in women clearing cervical HPV infection (dated by TCRdb to the late 2010s). The library was prepared using the immunoSEQ multiplex PCR assay. The immuneACCESS repertoire file appears here via TCRdb, limited to in-frame rearrangements. These files lack a portion of the clones; in checked studies, under half of the deficit traces to unresolved V genes, and the cause of the others is not known. The table of this sample itemizes over 30,000 clones. Around 4.5% of the sample goes to the ten largest clones. The specimen sequenced was blood buffy coat. These receptors were collected from a woman aged 18 to 75 with a cervical HPV16 infection that either progressed to CIN3+ or cleared (not recorded which).

Concerning this clone: The read ends 3 residues shy of where the CDR3 ends; the end is completed using the germline J gene. The chain couples TRBV2 to TRBJ1-6; weak D call: TRBD1 (6 bases). Trimming shortened V by 10 bases and J by 6 bases, and 13 bases separated the two germline ends. CDR3 length: 13 residues. Germline V CDR1 and CDR2: SNHLY, FYNNEI. The covered CDR3 bases are TGTGCCATCTACAGGGAGGGTAATTCACCC. Translated, it gives CAIYREGNSP. The whole CDR3 is CAIYREGNSPLHF.

Details on this clone: The CDR3 end falls 3 residues outside the read, so it is completed with the germline J gene. The rearrangement joins TRBV2 to TRBJ1-3; perhaps TRBD1 as D (5 bases). The germline CDR1 and CDR2 sequences are SNHLY and FYNNEI. This CDR3 contains 15 residues. V lost 4 bases and J 1 base, leaving 11 bases between the germline ends. CDR3 region: CASSVGGTSGNTIYF. CDR3 bases read: TGTGCCAGCAGTGTCGGGGGGACGTCTGGAAACACC. The full variable domain, in which reference TRBV2 and TRBJ1-3 provide the parts outside the CDR3, is EPEVTQTPSHQVTQMGQEVILRCVPISNHLYFYWYRQILGQKVEFLVSFYNNEISEKSEIFDDQFSVERPDGSNFTLKIRSTKLEDSAMYFCASSVGGTSGNTIYFGEGSWLTVV.

To note about this clone: The CDR3 end falls 3 residues outside the read, so it is completed with the germline J gene. This chain uses TRBV7-9 with TRBJ1-2, with D unresolved. Germline loops: CDR1 SEHNR, CDR2 FQNEAQ (reference sequence). The CDR3 contains 15 residues. The CDR3 reads CASSGSEGPNSGYTF. The part of the CDR3 DNA that was read is TGTGCCAGCAGCGGTAGCGAGGGTCCCAACAGCGGC.

Comments on this clone: The read is 3 residues too short to cover the CDR3 end, so that end is filled in from the germline J gene. Other DNA sequences in the sample encode the same CDR3. The chain is built from TRBV7-6 and TRBJ2-3, with D perhaps TRBD1 (6 bases). V lost 1 base and J lost 1, with 9 bases in between. This CDR3 contains 15 residues. Germline V gene sequence: CDR1 SGHVS, CDR2 FNYEAQ. CDR3 DNA, as far as it was read: TGTGCCAGCAGCTTAGTAGGGGGTGGCACAGATACG. Translated: CASSLVGGGTDT. The CDR3 in full is CASSLVGGGTDTQYF.

About this clone: The CDR3 end lies 3 residues beyond the end of the read and is filled in from the germline J gene. The rearrangement links TRBV5-1 to TRBJ2-1, with 9 bases that match TRBD2. The CDR3 is made up of 14 amino acids. Per the germline V gene, CDR1 is SGHRS and CDR2 is YFSETQ. V was clipped by 5 bases and J by 2 bases; unmatched bases: 2. Incomplete CDR3 DNA: TGCGCCAGCAGGGCGGGGGGGCCCTACAATGAG. Its translation is CASRAGGPYNE. The entire CDR3 protein is CASRAGGPYNEQFF.

Of note for this clone: The DNA ends 3 residues before the CDR3 does, and the rest of the CDR3 is filled in from the germline J gene. The chain uses TRBV7-6 and TRBJ1-4, with 9 bases that match TRBD1. Germline trimming cut 1 base from V and 7 bases from J; bases unmatched to any gene: 10. The CDR3 is made up of 17 amino acids. Germline V gives CDR1 SGHVS, CDR2 FNYEAQ. This chain's CDR3 is CASSLGGGQGAREKLFF. The CDR3 DNA, read in part, is TGTGCCAGCAGCTTAGGGGGGGGACAGGGCGCCCGTGAAAAA.

To note about this clone: The CDR3 extends 3 residues past the end of the read, so its final part is completed from the germline J gene. The chain uses TRBV20-1 and TRBJ2-3, with TRBD1 identical over 7 bases. Germline CDR1 and CDR2: DFQATT and SNEGSKA (reference sequence). Trimming removed 4 bases from V and 4 bases from J; junction bases left unmatched: 8. This CDR3 spans 14 amino acids. CDR3 DNA, as far as it was read: TGCAGTGCTACCTCGACAGGGTTTGCAGATACG. Protein: CSATSTGFADT. The full CDR3 protein is CSATSTGFADTQYF.

About this clone itself: The read comes to an end 3 residues before the CDR3 does, leaving the germline J gene to fill in the end. The chain uses TRBV6-1 and TRBJ2-7; the D is unclear. Germline CDR1 reads MNHNS; CDR2 reads SASEGT. Trimming removed 4 bases from V and 0 bases from J, with 4 bases in between. The CDR3 loop spans 12 amino acids. The CDR3 is CASSVNSYEQYF. Incomplete CDR3 DNA: TGTGCCAGCAGTGTCAACTCCTACGAG.

Concerning this clone itself: The CDR3 is cut off 3 residues early in the read; its end comes from the germline J gene. The J gene is TRBJ1-1, the V gene TRBV18, with D possibly being TRBD1 (6 bases). The V gene lost 4 bases and the J gene lost 5 bases, with 8 bases spanning the gap. The CDR3 spans 12 residues. Per the germline V gene, CDR1 is KGHSH and CDR2 is LQKENI. Partial CDR3 DNA: TGTGCCAGCTCACGACAGGATACTGAA. Its protein product is CASSRQDTE. The entire CDR3 sequence reads CASSRQDTEAFF.

As concerns this clone: The read terminates 3 residues ahead of where the CDR3 ends, so the germline J gene completes it. The rearrangement links TRBV13 to TRBJ1-1, with D possibly matching TRBD1 (6 bases). The CDR3 extends over 16 amino acids. V was trimmed by 4 bases and J by 4 bases, leaving 19 bases between them. Per germline, CDR1 PRHDT and CDR2 FYEKMQ (reference sequence). CDR3 DNA (partial): TGTGCCAGCAGCTCACCAGGGGAGAGTGGCAGCACTGAA. This codes for CASSSPGESGSTE. The whole CDR3 reads CASSSPGESGSTEAFF.

The CDR3 region is CASSSGQRPQETQYF. Incomplete CDR3 DNA: TGTGCCAGCAGCTCCGGACAGCGACCACAAGAGACC. This chain joins TRBV5-5 and TRBJ2-5; perhaps TRBD1 as D (6 bases). The read falls 3 residues short of the CDR3 end, and the missing part is taken from the germline J gene. Germline V gene sequence: CDR1 SGHKS, CDR2 YYEKEE (reference sequence). Trimming removed 3 bases at V and 2 bases at J, with 14 bases between. This CDR3 comprises 15 residues.

With respect to this clone: The CDR3 end lies 3 residues beyond the end of the read and is filled in from the germline J gene. The gene calls are TRBV20-1 and TRBJ2-5; 11 nucleotides line up with TRBD2. CDR3 size: 15 residues. Germline V gives CDR1 DFQATT, CDR2 SNEGSKA (reference sequence). The ends lost 6 bases at V and 1 base at J; junction bases unmatched: 7. Partial CDR3 DNA: TGCAGTGCCGGCAATAGCGGGGGGGGCCAAGAGACC. Its protein product is CSAGNSGGGQET. The CDR3 in full is CSAGNSGGGQETQYF.

The CDR3 bases that were read are TGTGCCAGCAGCCTCTTTTCAGAGACC. This translates into CASSLFSET. The whole CDR3 protein reads CASSLFSETQYF. This chain joins TRBV28 and TRBJ2-5; D not resolved. The CDR3 goes on 3 residues after the read ends, and that part is filled in from the germline J gene. The CDR3 covers 12 residues. CDR1 is MDHEN and CDR2 is SYDVKM in the germline V gene. Trimming cost V 6 bases and J 4 bases, with 9 bases left between them.

As concerns this clone: Coverage ceases 3 residues before the CDR3 finishes, and the germline J gene fills in the end. The V gene is TRBV13, the J gene TRBJ1-3; a weak D match, TRBD1 (6 bases). The CDR3 contains 16 residues. Germline loops: CDR1 PRHDT, CDR2 FYEKMQ (reference sequence). Trimming removed 5 bases at V and 0 bases at J, with 14 bases between. The CDR3 region is CASSRFDRRSGNTIYF. The sequenced part of the CDR3 DNA is TGTGCCAGCAGCCGATTTGACAGGCGCTCTGGAAACACC.

As to this clone: The read is 3 residues too short to cover the CDR3 end, so that end is filled in from the germline J gene. V gene TRBV6-1 combines with J gene TRBJ2-2, with D tentatively TRBD1 (7 bases). This CDR3 is built from 14 residues. Germline-derived CDR1 and CDR2 are MNHNS and SASEGT. V lost 3 bases and J lost 7, with 12 bases in between. The DNA read from the CDR3 is TGTGCCAGCAGTGATCCAGGGGGGAGCGGGGAG. Protein product: CASSDPGGSGE. In full, the CDR3 is CASSDPGGSGELFF.

With regard to this clone: The read ends 3 residues before the CDR3 terminus; that terminus is restored from the germline J gene. The chain recombines TRBV6-1 with TRBJ1-6, with a weak D call TRBD1 (5 bases). Germline CDR1 reads MNHNS; CDR2 reads SASEGT. The V and J ends lost 3 bases and 10 bases respectively, with 13 bases between them. The CDR3 has 14 amino acids. The part of the CDR3 DNA that was read is TGTGCCAGCAGTGAGCGAGGGGTTGAATCACCC. Translated: CASSERGVESP. The complete CDR3 reads CASSERGVESPLHF.

Regarding this clone: From the germline J gene comes the end of the CDR3, since the read stops 3 residues before it. The chain carries TRBV5-6 and TRBJ2-5, with 11 bases lining up with TRBD2. The CDR3 loop spans 15 amino acids. J was trimmed by 6 bases and V by 4 bases; bases with no gene match: 8. Per germline, CDR1 SGHDT and CDR2 YYEEEE. The covered CDR3 bases are TGTGCCAGCAGCCCAGGGACTAGCGGATCCAAGACC. Protein: CASSPGTSGSKT. In full, the CDR3 reads CASSPGTSGSKTQYF.

For this clone: The read is 3 residues too short to cover the CDR3 end, so that end is filled in from the germline J gene. The chain couples TRBV7-6 to TRBJ2-5; 7 bases fit TRBD1. This CDR3 has 16 amino acids. The V gene's germline CDR1 is SGHVS and CDR2 FNYEAQ. J lost 5 bases, V lost 1 base, and 10 bases had no gene match. CDR3 DNA (partial): TGTGCCAGCAGCTTAGTGGTGACAGGGTCGTGGGAGACC. Protein sequence: CASSLVVTGSWET. The whole CDR3 protein is CASSLVVTGSWETQYF. Drawing the rest from reference TRBV7-6 and TRBJ2-5, the complete variable domain is GAGVSQSPRYKVTKRGQDVALRCDPISGHVSLYWYRQALGQGPEFLTYFNYEAQQDKSGLPNDRFSAERPEGSISTLTIQRTEQRDSAMYRCASSLVVTGSWETQYFGPGTRLLVL.

A word on this clone: Read data end 3 residues before the CDR3 end; the end is taken from the germline J gene. The gene calls are TRBV4-1 and TRBJ2-3; possible D gene TRBD1, 5 bases. Between the trimmed V and J ends, which lost 0 bases and 2 bases, there was a span of 15 bases. CDR1 MGHRA and CDR2 YSYEKL come from the germline V gene. CDR3 length: 17 amino acids. CDR3 sequence: CASSQDLAGPFTDTQYF. CDR3 DNA, as far as it was read: TGCGCCAGCAGCCAAGACTTAGCAGGGCCCTTCACAGATACG.

As for this clone: The read gets to within 3 residues of the CDR3 end, and the germline J gene fills in the rest. This chain connects TRBV7-9 to TRBJ2-3; possible D gene TRBD1, 6 bases. The CDR3 runs 15 residues. CDR1 and CDR2 (germline): SEHNR, FQNEAQ (reference sequence). V dropped 5 bases and J dropped 1 base, with 13 bases sitting between them. CDR3 amino acids: CASSSTRQGTDTQYF. Incomplete CDR3 DNA: TGTGCCAGCAGCAGCACTCGACAGGGCACAGATACG.

As concerns this clone: The DNA ends 3 residues before the CDR3 does, and the rest of the CDR3 is filled in from the germline J gene. The rearrangement uses TRBV25-1 and TRBJ2-7, with TRBD1 identical over 11 bases. The CDR3 extends over 15 amino acids. Trimming at V came to 2 bases and at J to 4 bases, leaving 4 bases not matched to a gene. CDR1 is MGHDK, CDR2 SYGVNS, per germline. The covered CDR3 bases are TGTGCCAGCAGTGAAGGACAGGGGGCATGGTACGAG. Protein product: CASSEGQGAWYE. The whole CDR3 protein is CASSEGQGAWYEQYF.

On this clone: The read ends 3 residues early relative to the CDR3; the germline J gene fills the gap. The rearrangement uses TRBV5-6 and TRBJ2-5; D is possibly TRBD1 (5 bases). There are 12 residues in the CDR3. The germline V gene has CDR1 SGHDT and CDR2 YYEEEE. The germline V and J ends were trimmed by 4 bases and 3 bases, with 7 bases remaining between them. The CDR3: CASSRQKETQYF. CDR3 DNA, as far as it was read: TGTGCCAGCAGCCGACAGAAAGAGACC.

About this clone: The CDR3 end falls 3 residues outside the read, so it is completed with the germline J gene. The chain couples TRBV20-1 to TRBJ2-4; TRBD1 is a possible D gene (6 bases). Trimming left V 5 bases short and J 2 bases short, with 16 bases between. The CDR3 loop spans 15 amino acids. Looked up from germline, CDR1 is DFQATT and CDR2 is SNEGSKA (reference sequence). CDR3 DNA, as far as it was read: TGCAGTGCTGCCCCCTCCGGGACAACCAAAAACATT. Protein: CSAAPSGTTKNI. The CDR3, in full, reads CSAAPSGTTKNIQYF.

Worth noting for this clone: Coverage ceases 3 residues before the CDR3 finishes, and the germline J gene fills in the end. V is TRBV12-3 or TRBV12-4 and J is TRBJ1-1; 9 bases line up with TRBD1. CDR3 length: 12 residues. CDR3 DNA, as far as it was read: TGTGCCAGCAGCCGGGGACAGGGTATC. Translation: CASSRGQGI. The entire CDR3 protein reads CASSRGQGIAFF.